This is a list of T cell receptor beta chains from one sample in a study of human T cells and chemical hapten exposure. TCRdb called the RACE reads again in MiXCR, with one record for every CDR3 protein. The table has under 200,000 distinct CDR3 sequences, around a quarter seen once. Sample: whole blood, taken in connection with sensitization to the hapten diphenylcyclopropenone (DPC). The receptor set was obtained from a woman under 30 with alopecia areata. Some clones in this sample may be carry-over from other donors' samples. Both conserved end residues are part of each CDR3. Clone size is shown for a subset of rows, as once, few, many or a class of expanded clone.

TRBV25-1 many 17 CASSEYEHRGPSYEQYF
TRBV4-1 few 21 CASSQSMIPLGVKRGNTEAFF
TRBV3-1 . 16 CASSQGRGAGVDEQYF
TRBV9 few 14 CASSVALTGDTQYF
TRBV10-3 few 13 CAISEDTGTSQFF
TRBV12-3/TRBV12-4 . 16 CASRRGLAGVHNEQFF
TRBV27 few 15 CASSMRQGNMHEQFF
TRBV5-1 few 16 CASSLPLSGGTDTQYF
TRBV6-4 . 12 CASRTDGGELFF
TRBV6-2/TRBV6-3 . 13 CASSPPGTWELFF
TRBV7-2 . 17 CASSFGWGRGSYNEQFF
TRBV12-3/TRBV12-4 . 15 CASSLNGGANTEAFF
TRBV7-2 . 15 CASSLGTGANSPLHF
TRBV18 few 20 CASSPPGGFAVRSGANVLTF
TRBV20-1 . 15 CSARSRTNYNYEQYF
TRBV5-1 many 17 CASSLGGFGEFYNEQFF
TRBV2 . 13 CASQRVHTYEQYF
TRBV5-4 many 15 CASSIAGGSKNIQYF
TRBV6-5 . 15 CASRRLGGATDTQYF
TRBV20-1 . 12 CSASSEGGGYTF
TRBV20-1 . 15 CSANSGRAISYEQYF
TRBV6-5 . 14 CASRRSDLITEAFF
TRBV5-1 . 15 CASSPGTSYNSPLHF
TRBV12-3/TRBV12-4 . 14 CASSFELVKDEQYF
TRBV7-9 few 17 CASSFGLAGAGRVEQYF
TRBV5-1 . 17 CASSFGDRGVGKNIQYF
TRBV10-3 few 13 CAIGGTHLNEQFF
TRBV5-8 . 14 CASSLLAATDTQYF
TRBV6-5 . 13 CASTYRGGIEQYF
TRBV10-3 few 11 CAISRLEEQFF
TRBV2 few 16 CASSEFLTAFDNEQFF
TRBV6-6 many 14 CASSYSTGGQPQHF
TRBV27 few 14 CASSYTLDYEKLFF
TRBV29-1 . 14 CSVGGQSLNTEAFF
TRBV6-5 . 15 CASTSREVRGNTIYF
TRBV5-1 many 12 CASSLGGNTIYF
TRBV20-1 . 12 CSGGGATDTQYF
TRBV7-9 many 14 CASSLGGRTYEQYF
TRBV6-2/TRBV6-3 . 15 CASRHPGQVKETQYF
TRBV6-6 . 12 CASLRVAGELFF
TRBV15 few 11 CATSRETIYTF
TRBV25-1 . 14 CASSGLSGSGELFF
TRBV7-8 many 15 CASSFRQTNHYGYTF
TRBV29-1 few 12 CSVGRDRQKAFF
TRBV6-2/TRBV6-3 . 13 CASIAGGRNEQFF
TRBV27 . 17 CASSLGRQRGWNTEAFF
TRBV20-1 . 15 CSARGMGTGANVLTF
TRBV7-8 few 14 CASSLAGLVSEQFF
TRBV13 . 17 CASSSEIAGPSTDTQYF
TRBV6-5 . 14 CASRRQGDIYEQYF
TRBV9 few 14 CASSVGIPKNIQYF